Below, 26 T cell receptor beta chains from the same sample are listed, as sequenced in a study of somatic mutations in cytotoxic T cells in rheumatoid arthritis. The table came from immunoSEQ multiplex PCR; TCRdb's copy has only in-frame clones and leaves some out. The table includes approximately 10,000 clones, approximately 79% detected once. Input material: CD8+ T cells sorted from blood. The receptors derive from an adult with rheumatoid arthritis.

The chain links TRBV11-2 to TRBJ2-5; 14 nucleotides align to TRBD2. Germline CDR1 is SGHAT and CDR2 is FQNNGV. The junction had 4 bases not matched to a gene; V was cut back by 3 bases and J by 4 bases. The CDR3 is 16 amino acids. The CDR3 DNA reads TGTGCCAGCAGCTTTTTGACTAGCGGGGGGGGAGAGACCCAGTACTTC. Translation: CASSFLTSGGGETQYF.

The CDR3 protein is CAVDTGPATEQFF. CDR3 coding DNA: TGTGCCGTCGATACAGGGCCAGCGACTGAGCAGTTCTTC. This sequence joins TRBV6-5 and TRBJ2-1; tentatively, D is TRBD1 (6 bases). This CDR3 has 13 amino acids. CDR1 MNHEY and CDR2 SVGAGI come from the germline V gene. The V gene lost 11 bases and the J gene lost 9 bases, with 20 bases spanning the gap.

The chain is built from TRBV11-2 and TRBJ1-1, with a weak D call TRBD1 (6 bases). The CDR3 covers 15 residues. Trimming left V 5 bases short and J 3 bases short, with 16 bases between. In germline, CDR1 is SGHAT, CDR2 FQNNGV. This CDR3 reads CASSVTQGGDTEAFF. CDR3 DNA: TGTGCCAGCAGCGTAACACAGGGAGGGGACACTGAAGCTTTCTTT.

The chain combines TRBV6-5 with TRBJ2-1, with 10 nucleotides matching TRBD2. The CDR3 extends over 15 amino acids. The germline CDR1 and CDR2 sequences are MNHEY and SVGAGI. V dropped 10 bases and J dropped 7; count of bases not matched to a gene: 13. The CDR3 loop is CATWGVAGGRNEQFF. In DNA form, the CDR3 reads TGTGCCACCTGGGGCGTAGCGGGGGGACGGAATGAGCAGTTCTTC.

The chain links TRBV14 to TRBJ2-7; a possible D gene is TRBD1 (6 bases). Germline CDR1 and CDR2: SGHDN and FVKESK. Deletions cut 4 bases from V and 2 bases from J, with 15 bases between. The CDR3 totals 15 residues. The CDR3 reads CASSPGTRDTYEQYF. CDR3 DNA sequence: TGTGCCAGCAGCCCCGGGACAAGGGACACCTACGAGCAGTACTTC. Complete variable domain (other parts from reference TRBV14 and TRBJ2-7): EAGVTQFPSHSVIEKGQTVTLRCDPISGHDNLYWYRRVMGKEIKFLLHFVKESKQDESGMPNNRFLAERTGGTYSTLKVQPAELEDSGVYFCASSPGTRDTYEQYFGPGTRLTVT.

This clone is medium-sized by share. The rearrangement joins TRBV13 to TRBJ1-1, with no clear D. The CDR3 runs 13 residues. CDR1 and CDR2 from the germline V gene are PRHDT and FYEKMQ (reference sequence). Trimming stripped 0 bases from V and 4 bases from J, with 6 bases between. The CDR3 sequence is CASSLGTVTEAFF. In nucleotides, the CDR3 is TGTGCCAGCAGCTTAGGCACGGTCACTGAAGCTTTCTTT.

The chain combines TRBV5-4 with TRBJ1-1; 9 bases fit TRBD1. This CDR3 contains 16 residues. Trimming took 3 bases from V and 0 from J; bases not matched to a gene: 6. Germline values: CDR1 SGHNT, CDR2 YYREEE (reference sequence). CDR3 loop: CASSSGTGYMNTEAFF. In DNA, the CDR3 is TGTGCCAGCAGCTCCGGGACAGGGTACATGAACACTGAAGCTTTCTTT.

V usage is TRBV28 and J usage is TRBJ1-1, with D perhaps matching TRBD1 (5 bases). Per germline, CDR1 MDHEN and CDR2 SYDVKM. The ends were cut back, 8 bases at V and 0 bases at J, with 13 bases in the middle. This CDR3 is built from 14 residues. Written as DNA, the CDR3 is TGTGCCAGCTCCACGGGACGGCTGAACACTGAAGCTTTCTTT. Its protein is CASSTGRLNTEAFF.

This clone has a handful of counts. CDR3: CASSQGSGETQYF. The CDR3 nucleotides read TGTGCCAGCAGCCAAGGCAGCGGGGAGACCCAGTACTTC. V and J are TRBV4-2 and TRBJ2-5; D perhaps matches TRBD2 (6 bases). V lost 1 base, J lost 5 bases, and 8 bases lay in between. CDR1 and CDR2 from the germline V gene are LGHNA and YNFKEQ. There are 13 residues in the CDR3.

The CDR3 DNA reads TGTGCCAGTAGTGCTTCTAGCGGGGGCTACAATGAGCAGTTCTTC. Translated: CASSASSGGYNEQFF. The rearrangement uses TRBV19 and TRBJ2-1, with 10 nucleotides matching TRBD2. V lost 5 bases to trimming and J lost 3 bases; unmatched junction nucleotides: 4. Germline CDR1 LNHDA, CDR2 SQIVND (reference sequence). The CDR3 loop spans 15 amino acids.

This clone has just one count. J is TRBJ2-1 and V is TRBV12-5; 8 bases agree with TRBD1. Trimming took 5 bases from V and 5 from J; bases not matched to a gene: 8. This CDR3 region has 15 residues. Germline-derived CDR1 and CDR2 are LGHNT and FRNRAP. This CDR3 is CASGQGTGGHNEQFF. DNA of the CDR3: TGTGCTAGTGGTCAAGGGACAGGCGGCCACAATGAGCAGTTCTTC.

The chain links TRBV4-2 to TRBJ2-3; D is undetermined. Germline V gene lookup returns CDR1 LGHNA and CDR2 YNFKEQ. The CDR3 runs 13 residues. Trimming cost V 2 bases and J 2 bases, with 5 bases left between them. The CDR3 reads CASSQPDTDTQYF. CDR3 nucleotides: TGTGCCAGCAGCCAACCAGACACAGATACGCAGTATTTT.

This clone occurred a few times. The chain combines TRBV19 with TRBJ2-3, with 10 bases lining up with TRBD2. This CDR3 spans 17 amino acids. V was pared by 8 bases and J by 0 bases, with 11 bases of the junction left unmatched. Germline lookup yields CDR1 LNHDA and CDR2 SQIVND (reference sequence). For the CDR3, the DNA is TGTGCCAGTTCAAGTGGGGAGCGGGAGGGGAGCACAGATACGCAGTATTTT. Its translation: CASSSGEREGSTDTQYF. Full variable domain (rest looked up from reference TRBV19 and TRBJ2-3): DGGITQSPKYLFRKEGQNVTLSCEQNLNHDAMYWYRQDPGQGLRLIYYSQIVNDFQKGDIAEGYSVSREKKESFPLTVTSAQKNPTAFYLCASSSGEREGSTDTQYFGPGTRLTVL.

J is TRBJ2-1 and V is TRBV7-8, with 14 bases identical to TRBD2. V was pared by 1 base and J by 6 bases, with 5 bases of the junction left unmatched. The germline gives CDR1 SGHVS, CDR2 FQNEAQ. The CDR3 contains 17 residues. The CDR3 DNA follows: TGTGCCAGCAGCTTAGGAGACGGGACTAGCGGGAGCAATGAGCAGTTCTTC. This codes for CASSLGDGTSGSNEQFF.

V gene TRBV2 combines with J gene TRBJ1-1; D is perhaps TRBD1 (5 bases). Trimming cost V 6 bases and J 1 base, with 18 bases left between them. CDR1 and CDR2 (germline): SNHLY, FYNNEI. The CDR3 length is 16 residues. CDR3 amino acids: CASSDYSLGQNTEAFF. The CDR3 nucleotides are TGTGCCAGCAGCGACTACAGCCTCGGACAGAACACTGAAGCTTTCTTT.

J is TRBJ1-4 and V is TRBV27; 7 bases match TRBD1. This CDR3 has 15 residues. Trimming removed 6 bases from V and 7 bases from J; junction bases left unmatched: 11. The germline CDR1 and CDR2 sequences are MNHEY and SMNVEV (reference sequence). The CDR3 region is CASSRTGVFGEKLFF. CDR3 coding DNA: TGTGCCAGCAGCCGAACAGGGGTGTTCGGTGAAAAACTGTTTTTT. Full variable domain (rest looked up from reference TRBV27 and TRBJ1-4): EAQVTQNPRYLITVTGKKLTVTCSQNMNHEYMSWYRQDPGLGLRQIYYSMNVEVTDKGDVPEGYKVSRKEKRNFPLILESPSPNQTSLYFCASSRTGVFGEKLFFGSGTQLSVL.

The rearrangement uses TRBV28 and TRBJ1-1; D call uncertain. The V gene's germline CDR1 is MDHEN and CDR2 SYDVKM. CDR3 length equals 14 residues. V was trimmed by 5 bases and J by 0 bases, leaving 10 bases between them. This CDR3 reads CASSLRTLNTEAFF. DNA of the CDR3: TGTGCCAGCAGTCTCAGGACGTTGAACACTGAAGCTTTCTTT. Drawing the rest from reference TRBV28 and TRBJ1-1, the complete variable domain is DVKVTQSSRYLVKRTGEKVFLECVQDMDHENMFWYRQDPGLGLRLIYFSYDVKMKEKGDIPEGYSVSREKKERFSLILESASTNQTSMYLCASSLRTLNTEAFFGQGTRLTVV.

The rearrangement links TRBV4-1 to TRBJ2-1; D may be TRBD1 or TRBD2 (6 bases each). V gave up 1 base and J gave up 9 bases, with 13 bases separating them. CDR1 and CDR2 (germline): MGHRA, YSYEKL. CDR3 length: 14 residues. CDR3: CASSQGGARSEQFF. As DNA, the CDR3 is TGCGCCAGCAGCCAAGGGGGGGCCAGAAGTGAGCAGTTCTTC.

J is TRBJ2-1 and V is TRBV27; 13 bases are a match to TRBD2. The CDR3 loop spans 18 amino acids. The V segment lost 1 base and the J segment 6 bases; nucleotides outside the gene matches: 9. Per germline, CDR1 MNHEY and CDR2 SMNVEV (reference sequence). This chain's CDR3 is CASSLYGTSGDPSNEQFF. CDR3 nucleotides: TGTGCCAGCAGTTTATACGGGACTAGCGGGGACCCAAGCAATGAGCAGTTCTTC.

The chain employs TRBV7-3 and TRBJ2-2, with 7 bases lining up with TRBD2. Germline values: CDR1 SGHTA, CDR2 FQGTGA. The CDR3 spans 17 residues. Germline trimming cut 1 base from V and 3 bases from J; bases unmatched to any gene: 8. This CDR3 is CASSLNSGGGDTGELFF. The CDR3 nucleotides are TGTGCCAGCAGCTTAAATAGTGGGGGGGGAGACACCGGGGAGCTGTTTTTT. Full variable domain (rest looked up from reference TRBV7-3 and TRBJ2-2): GAGVSQTPSNKVTEKGKYVELRCDPISGHTALYWYRQSLGQGPEFLIYFQGTGAADDSGLPNDRFFAVRPEGSVSTLKIQRTERGDSAVYLCASSLNSGGGDTGELFFGEGSRLTVL.

J is TRBJ2-2 and V is TRBV7-7, with 13 bases matching TRBD2. This CDR3 spans 18 amino acids. CDR1 and CDR2 from the germline V gene are SSHAT and FNYEAQ (reference sequence). The ends lost 1 base at V and 3 bases at J; junction bases unmatched: 5. The CDR3 sequence: CASSLGGLAGWDTGELFF. CDR3 nucleotides: TGTGCCAGCAGCTTAGGGGGACTAGCGGGATGGGACACCGGGGAGCTGTTTTTT.

The rearrangement uses TRBV27 and TRBJ2-1, with no clear D. CDR3 length equals 11 residues. V was pared by 6 bases and J by 4 bases, with 4 bases between. CDR1 MNHEY and CDR2 SMNVEV come from the germline V gene (reference sequence). The CDR3 sequence is CASREYNEQFF. CDR3 DNA: TGTGCCAGCAGAGAATACAATGAGCAGTTCTTC.

The chain joins TRBV2 to TRBJ2-3; 8 bases match TRBD1. Germline CDR1 and CDR2: SNHLY and FYNNEI. The CDR3 contains 13 residues. The V and J ends lost 7 bases and 4 bases, in that order; junction bases with no gene match: 4. The CDR3 nucleotides read TGTGCCAGCACGGCAGGGGGCCCAGATACGCAGTATTTT. Translated: CASTAGGPDTQYF.

The chain couples TRBV29-1 to TRBJ2-3; 7 nucleotides match TRBD2. This CDR3 has 14 amino acids. V dropped 3 bases and J dropped 5; count of bases not matched to a gene: 8. Germline V gene data show CDR1 as SQVTM and CDR2 as ANQGSEA. CDR3 in DNA: TGCAGCGTTGAGAAGGGAGGGGTGGGAGATACGCAGTATTTT. It is translated as CSVEKGGVGDTQYF.

The rearrangement joins TRBV9 to TRBJ1-5; D gene unclear. The CDR3 is made up of 14 amino acids. V shed 4 bases and J shed 5 bases, with 13 bases lying between them. CDR1 and CDR2 (germline): SGDLS, YYNGEE. In DNA form, the CDR3 reads TGTGCCAGCAGCCCTAGGGAATTGGATCAGCCCCAGCATTTT. Protein: CASSPRELDQPQHF.

V gene TRBV11-2 combines with J gene TRBJ2-3, with TRBD1 matching 11 bases. CDR3 size: 13 residues. CDR1 SGHAT and CDR2 FQNNGV come from the germline V gene. The ends lost 5 bases at V and 6 bases at J; junction bases unmatched: 1. DNA for the CDR3: TGTGCCAGCAGCCGGGACAGGGGGGATACGCAGTATTTT. Protein product: CASSRDRGDTQYF.